Below, 18 T cell receptor delta chains from the same sample are listed, as sequenced in a study of gamma-delta chains in newborns, infants, children. TCRdb made new clone calls on the reads using CATT. This sample has 8,600 or so delta-chain clones, with about 3.4% found just once. Sequences were obtained from blood. Every receptor here comes from a child who was a newborn, infant or young child, either healthy, febrile or measles-vaccinated (not recorded which).

Comment on this clone: Mismatch with germline at one junction end may stem from a read error. The same CDR3 arises from other DNA sequences in this sample as well. The chain is built from TRDV2 and TRDJ3, with TRDD3 identical over 12 bases. The CDR3 spans 19 residues. Germline CDR1 is GEAIGNYY and CDR2 is EKD. The CDR3 region has the DNA TGTGCCTGTGACATCCTGGGGGATACGAGCTCCTGGGATACCCGACAGATGTTTTTC. Its translation is CACDILGDTSSWDTRQMFF.

Comments on this clone: One end of the junction is discordant with germline, which a read error may explain. The chain is built from TRDV2 and TRDJ3; 9 positions match TRDD3. Germline matching of the DNA provided the J gene here, since TCRdb leaves it blank. Germline loops: CDR1 GEAIGNYY, CDR2 EKD. This CDR3 is 21 amino acids long. This CDR3 is CACDGGYRNGGGSWGTRQMFF. CDR3 nucleotide sequence: TGTGCCTGTGACGGGGGATACCGAAACGGGGGCGGCTCCTGGGGCACCCGGCAGATGTTTTTC.

There are a few counts of this clone. A far more abundant clone sits one base away, making this likely a read error. The same CDR3 also results from other DNA sequences found in this sample. This chain uses TRDV2 with TRDJ3; TRDD3 matches at 11 bases. In germline, CDR1 is GEAIGNYY, CDR2 EKD. The CDR3 runs to 18 residues. Losses at the gene ends were 3 bases for V and 4 bases for J; bases not matched to a gene: 7. The CDR3 region has the DNA TGTGCCTGTGACGTACTGGGGGATAGCTCTTGGGACACCCGACAGATGTTTTTC. Its protein is CACDVLGDSSWDTRQMFF.

By sample fraction, this clone is medium-sized (0.01 to 0.1%). Other DNA sequences in the same sample also yield this CDR3. The chain combines TRDV2 with TRDJ3, with 7 bases identical to TRDD3. There are 18 residues in the CDR3. CDR1 is GEAIGNYY, CDR2 EKD, per germline. V shed 0 bases, J shed 0 bases, and the junction held 4 bases outside the gene matches. This chain's CDR3 is CACDTLGGRSWDTRQMFF. CDR3 in DNA: TGTGCCTGTGACACCCTGGGGGGCCGCTCCTGGGACACCCGACAGATGTTTTTC.

The gene calls are TRDV2 and TRDJ3; 11 nucleotides agree with TRDD3. The CDR3 sequence is 19 residues long. CDR1 and CDR2 (germline): GEAIGNYY, EKD. The J segment lost 0 bases and the V segment lost 2 bases, leaving 5 bases of the junction unmatched. CDR3 in amino acids: CACDRLGDKSSWDTRQMFF. Written as DNA, the CDR3 is TGTGCCTGTGACAGACTGGGGGATAAGAGCTCCTGGGACACCCGACAGATGTTTTTC.

This clone was counted only a few times. A single base separates this from a much larger clone, so it may be a read error. The chain links TRDV2 to TRDJ3; the D gene is possibly TRDD3 (5 bases). CDR3 size: 20 residues. Per germline, CDR1 GEAIGNYY and CDR2 EKD. V lost 0 bases to trimming and J lost 1 base, with 18 bases between them. CDR3 sequence (DNA): TGTGCCTGTGACACCGTGTCGAGGGGACACGGGTCCTGGGACACCCGACAGATGTTTTTC. It specifies CACDTVSRGHGSWDTRQMFF.

In its sample, this clone was seen a few times. The chain uses TRDV2 and TRDJ3, with TRDD3 matching 7 bases. The CDR3 covers 19 residues. Germline V gene lookup returns CDR1 GEAIGNYY and CDR2 EKD. V gave up 2 bases and J gave up 2 bases; unmatched junction bases: 11. In nucleotides, the CDR3 is TGTGCCTGTGACAGTGTCTACTGGGGCCCGACCTGGGACACCCGACAGATGTTTTTC. Translated: CACDSVYWGPTWDTRQMFF.

As regards this clone: A far larger clone differs by one base, so this is likely a read error. Other DNA sequences in this sample translate to the same CDR3. The gene calls are TRDV2 and TRDJ3, with 12 bases matching TRDD3. Germline CDR1 and CDR2: GEAIGNYY and EKD. The CDR3 extends over 18 amino acids. CDR3 amino acids: CACDNTGGYSWDTRQMFF. CDR3 DNA sequence: TGTGCCTGTGACAATACTGGGGGATACTCCTGGGATACCCGACAGATGTTTTTC.

This clone was observed a few times. Just one base apart from a much larger clone, this may be a read error. The rearrangement joins TRDV2 to TRDJ3, with 10 nucleotides matching TRDD3. V lost 5 bases, J lost 0 bases, and 12 bases stayed unmatched. Germline values: CDR1 GEAIGNYY, CDR2 EKD. The CDR3 sequence is 20 residues long. In DNA form, the CDR3 reads TGTGCCTGTGTCAGATTAACTGGGGGATCCAGCTCCTGGGACACCCGACAGATGTTTTTC. It encodes CACVRLTGGSSSWDTRQMFF.

This clone rates as medium-sized. The V and J genes are TRDV2 and TRDJ1, with 7 bases aligning to TRDD3. CDR3 length equals 19 residues. Germline CDR1 is GEAIGNYY and CDR2 is EKD. The J segment lost 0 bases and the V segment lost 3 bases, leaving 18 bases of the junction unmatched. CDR3 protein: CACDGLLGTMRGYTDKLIF. The CDR3 DNA reads as TGTGCCTGTGACGGTTTACTGGGGACCATGAGGGGGTACACCGATAAACTCATCTTT.

Only a few counts were recorded for this clone. The amino acid sequence in TCRdb belongs to a much larger clone and departs from this DNA's translation at residue 7, likely a sequencing read error; the sequence shown is translated from the DNA. Other nucleotide sequences from this sample produce the same CDR3. This chain uses TRDV2 with TRDJ3; unclear D gene. The CDR3 is made up of 18 amino acids. Trimming cost V 0 bases and J 0 bases, with 11 bases left between them. The germline V gene encodes CDR1 GEAIGNYY and CDR2 EKD. DNA of the CDR3: TGTGCCTGTGACACCTGGAGGTCCAGCTCCTGGGACACCCGACAGATGTTTTTC. This encodes CACDTWRSSSWDTRQMFF.

This clone has only a few counts. This DNA's translation and the protein TCRdb lists, from a much larger clone, do not match at residue 4, likely due to a read error; the protein shown is translated from the DNA. The gene calls are TRDV2 and TRDJ3, with 11 bases identical to TRDD3. The CDR3 has 18 amino acids. Germline loops: CDR1 GEAIGNYY, CDR2 EKD. The J segment lost 2 bases and the V segment lost 5 bases, leaving 7 bases of the junction unmatched. This CDR3 reads CACGTILGDTWDTRQMFF. CDR3 in DNA: TGTGCCTGTGGCACAATACTGGGGGATACCTGGGACACCCGACAGATGTTTTTC.

The chain recombines TRDV2 with TRDJ2, with 13 bases lining up with TRDD3. Germline CDR1 reads GEAIGNYY; CDR2 reads EKD. This CDR3 spans 15 amino acids. Unmatched junction bases numbered 1, after V lost 1 base and J lost 6 bases. DNA of the CDR3: TGTGCCTGTGACACACTGGGGGATACGGCAGCACAACTCTTCTTT. It specifies CACDTLGDTAAQLFF.

Note on this clone: A far larger clone differs by one base, so this is likely a read error. Other DNA variants within this sample encode the same CDR3. V is TRDV2 and J is TRDJ3; tentatively, D is TRDD3 (6 bases). This CDR3 is built from 19 residues. V lost 0 bases, J lost 0 bases, and 14 bases lay in between. The germline gives CDR1 GEAIGNYY, CDR2 EKD. The DNA for the CDR3 is TGTGCCTGTGACACCGTGGGGATTCGGGGCTCCTGGGACACCCGACAGATGTTTTTC. As protein: CACDTVGIRGSWDTRQMFF.

This clone was picked up a small number of times. The junction and the germline gene differ at one end; a read error may be behind it. The sample holds other DNA sequences that translate to the same CDR3. The chain employs TRDV2 and TRDJ3; tentative D call: TRDD3 (5 bases). The length of the CDR3 is 17 residues. Germline CDR1 and CDR2: GEAIGNYY and EKD. As DNA, the CDR3 is TGTGCCTGCGACACGGCGGACCGCTCCTGGGACACCCGACAGATGTTCTTC. Its translation is CACDTADRSWDTRQMFF.

On this clone: This sequence may be a read error, since a much larger clone differs from it by one base. The J gene call is TRDJ3, but no V gene call exists; TRDD3, the table's D call, was not compared with the DNA. CDR3 length: 20 residues. CDR3 protein: CACDAAYWGTGMWDTRQMFF. The CDR3 DNA is TGTGCCTGTGACGCGGCCTACTGGGGGACCGGGATGTGGGACACCCGACAGATGTTTTTC.

Within the sample, this clone is medium-sized. A much larger clone sits a single nucleotide away, making a read error possible. This specimen includes other DNA sequences encoding the same CDR3. The chain is built from TRDV2 and TRDJ3; D gene ambiguous. V dropped 1 base and J dropped 4 bases, with 1 base sitting between them. The V gene's germline CDR1 is GEAIGNYY and CDR2 EKD. The CDR3 totals 13 residues. The DNA of the CDR3 is TGTGCCTGTGACACGTGGGACACCCGACAGATGTTTTTC. Protein product: CACDTWDTRQMFF.

In this sample, this clone turned up once. The chain employs TRDV2 and TRDJ2, with 11 bases aligning to TRDD3. Here the J gene came from matching the DNA to germline, since TCRdb omits it. The CDR3 has 17 amino acids. Germline V gene lookup returns CDR1 GEAIGNYY and CDR2 EKD. Trimming took 3 bases from V and 3 from J; bases not matched to a gene: 8. The CDR3 loop reads CACDLVLGDKMTAQLFF. As DNA, the CDR3 is TGTGCCTGTGACCTTGTACTGGGGGATAAAATGACAGCACAACTCTTCTTT.